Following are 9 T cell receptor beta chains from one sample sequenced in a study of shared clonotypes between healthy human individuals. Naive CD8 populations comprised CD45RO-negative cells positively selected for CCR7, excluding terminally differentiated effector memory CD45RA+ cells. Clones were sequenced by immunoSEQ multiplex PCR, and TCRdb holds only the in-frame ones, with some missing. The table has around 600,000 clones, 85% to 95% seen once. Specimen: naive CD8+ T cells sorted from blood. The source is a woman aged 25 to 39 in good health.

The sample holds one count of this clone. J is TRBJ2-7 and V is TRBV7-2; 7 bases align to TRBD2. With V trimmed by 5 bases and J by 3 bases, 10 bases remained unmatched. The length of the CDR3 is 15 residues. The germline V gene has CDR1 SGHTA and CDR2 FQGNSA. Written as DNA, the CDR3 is TGTGCCAGCAGCCCCGATGGACTAGTTTTCTACGAGCAGTACTTC. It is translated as CASSPDGLVFYEQYF. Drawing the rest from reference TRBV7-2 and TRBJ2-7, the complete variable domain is GAGVSQSPSNKVTEKGKDVELRCDPISGHTALYWYRQSLGQGLEFLIYFQGNSAPDKSGLPSDRFSAERTGGSVSTLTIQRTQQEDSAVYLCASSPDGLVFYEQYFGPGTRLTVT.

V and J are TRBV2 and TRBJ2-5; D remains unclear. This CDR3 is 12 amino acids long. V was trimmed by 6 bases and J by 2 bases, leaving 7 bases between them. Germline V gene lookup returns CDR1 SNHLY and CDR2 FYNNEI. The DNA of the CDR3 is TGTGCCAGCAGCGACCTTCAAGAGACCCAGTACTTC. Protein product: CASSDLQETQYF.

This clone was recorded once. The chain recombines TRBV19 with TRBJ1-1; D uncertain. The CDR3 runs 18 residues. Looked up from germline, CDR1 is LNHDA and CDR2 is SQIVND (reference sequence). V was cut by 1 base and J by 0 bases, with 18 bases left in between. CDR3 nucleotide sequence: TGTGCCAGTAGTATAGCCCCCCTACAGAGTTCCATGAACACTGAAGCTTTCTTT. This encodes CASSIAPLQSSMNTEAFF.

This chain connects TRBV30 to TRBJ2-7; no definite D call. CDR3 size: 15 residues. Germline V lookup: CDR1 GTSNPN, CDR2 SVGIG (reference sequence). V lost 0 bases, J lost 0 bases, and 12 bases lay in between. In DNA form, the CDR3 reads TGTGCCTGGAGTGTAGGAACCGTGAACTCCTACGAGCAGTACTTC. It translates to CAWSVGTVNSYEQYF.

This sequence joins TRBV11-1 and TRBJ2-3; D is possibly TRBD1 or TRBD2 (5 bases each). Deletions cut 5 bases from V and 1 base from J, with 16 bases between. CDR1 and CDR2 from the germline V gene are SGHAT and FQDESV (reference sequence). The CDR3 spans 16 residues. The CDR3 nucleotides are TGTGCCAGCAGCCCCGAGGTCGGGGACCGCACAGATACGCAGTATTTT. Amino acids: CASSPEVGDRTDTQYF.

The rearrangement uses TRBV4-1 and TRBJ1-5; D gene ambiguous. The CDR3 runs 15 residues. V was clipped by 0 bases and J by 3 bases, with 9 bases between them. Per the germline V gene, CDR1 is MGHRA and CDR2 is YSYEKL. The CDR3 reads CASSQEPDPNQPQHF. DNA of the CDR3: TGCGCCAGCAGCCAAGAGCCGGACCCCAATCAGCCCCAGCATTTT.

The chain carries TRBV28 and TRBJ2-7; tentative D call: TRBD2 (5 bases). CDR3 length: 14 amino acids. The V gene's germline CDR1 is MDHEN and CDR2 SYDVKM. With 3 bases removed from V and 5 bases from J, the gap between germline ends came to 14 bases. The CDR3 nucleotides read TGTGCCAGCAGTTTTGGGTCGGTCGGGGACGAGCAGTACTTC. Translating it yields CASSFGSVGDEQYF. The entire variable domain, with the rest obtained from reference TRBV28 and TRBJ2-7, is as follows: DVKVTQSSRYLVKRTGEKVFLECVQDMDHENMFWYRQDPGLGLRLIYFSYDVKMKEKGDIPEGYSVSREKKERFSLILESASTNQTSMYLCASSFGSVGDEQYFGPGTRLTVT.

The CDR3 coding sequence is TGTGCCAGCAGCCCGGAGCACCAAGAGACCCAGTACTTC. This translates into CASSPEHQETQYF. The genes are TRBV13 and TRBJ2-5; unclear D gene. The germline V gene has CDR1 PRHDT and CDR2 FYEKMQ (reference sequence). Between the trimmed V and J ends, which lost 5 bases and 0 bases, there was a span of 7 bases. The length of the CDR3 is 13 residues.

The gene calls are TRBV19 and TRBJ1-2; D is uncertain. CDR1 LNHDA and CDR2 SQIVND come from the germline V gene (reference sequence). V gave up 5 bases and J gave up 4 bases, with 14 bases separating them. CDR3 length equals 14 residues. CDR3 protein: CASSAAARSYGYTF. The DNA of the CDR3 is TGTGCCAGTAGTGCTGCGGCGCGGAGCTATGGCTACACCTTC.